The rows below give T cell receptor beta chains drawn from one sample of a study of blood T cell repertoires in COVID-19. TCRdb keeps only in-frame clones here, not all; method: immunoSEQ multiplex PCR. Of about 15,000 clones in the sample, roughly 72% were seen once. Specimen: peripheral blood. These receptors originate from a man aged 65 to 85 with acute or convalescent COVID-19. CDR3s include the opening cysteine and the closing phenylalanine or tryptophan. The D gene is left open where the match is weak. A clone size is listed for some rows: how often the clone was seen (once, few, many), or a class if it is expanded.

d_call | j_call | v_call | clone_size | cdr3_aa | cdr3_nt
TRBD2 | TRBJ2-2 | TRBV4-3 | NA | CASSQDVGGIAGELFF | TGCGCCAGCAGCCAAGATGTGGGAGGGATTGCGGGGGAGCTGTTTTTT
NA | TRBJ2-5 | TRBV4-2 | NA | CASSQSGEETQYF | TGTGCCAGCAGCCAATCGGGGGAGGAGACCCAGTACTTC
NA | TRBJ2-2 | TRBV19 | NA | CATTREAGWAGELFF | TGTGCCACCACTAGAGAGGCAGGATGGGCCGGGGAGCTGTTTTTT
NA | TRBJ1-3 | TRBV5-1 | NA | CASSKGENGNTIYF | TGCGCCAGCTCAAAGGGGGAAAATGGAAACACCATATATTTT
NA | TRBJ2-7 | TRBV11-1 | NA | CASSLGYGPYEQYF | TGTGCCAGCAGCTTAGGGTACGGTCCCTACGAGCAGTACTTC
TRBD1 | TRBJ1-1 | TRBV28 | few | CASSMTGGGSTEAFF | TGTGCCAGCTCTATGACAGGGGGCGGGAGCACTGAAGCTTTCTTT
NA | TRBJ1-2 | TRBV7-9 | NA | CASSLGTVGGYGYTF | TGTGCCAGCAGCTTAGGAACAGTCGGGGGCTATGGCTACACCTTC
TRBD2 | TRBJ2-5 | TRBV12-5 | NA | CASGLVRLAGVQETQYF | TGTGCTAGTGGTTTGGTACGACTAGCGGGGGTACAAGAGACCCAGTACTTC
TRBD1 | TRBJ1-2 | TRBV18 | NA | CASSPRQGGWDYGYTF | TGTGCCAGCTCACCACGACAGGGCGGGTGGGACTATGGCTACACCTTC
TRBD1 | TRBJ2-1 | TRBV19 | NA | CASTIGQGRKDEQFF | TGTGCCAGTACTATTGGACAGGGACGTAAGGATGAGCAGTTCTTC
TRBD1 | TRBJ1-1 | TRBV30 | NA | CAWSGEDRGRRGFGNTEAFF | TGTGCCTGGAGTGGAGAGGACAGGGGGCGAAGGGGCTTTGGTAACACTGAAGCTTTCTTT
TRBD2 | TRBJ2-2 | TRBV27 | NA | CASSLRGTSGNTGELFF | TGTGCCAGCAGTTTAAGGGGGACTAGCGGGAACACCGGGGAGCTGTTTTTT
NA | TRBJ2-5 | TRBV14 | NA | CASSQLGGSTAQETQYF | TGTGCCAGCAGCCAACTTGGAGGGTCAACAGCCCAAGAGACCCAGTACTTC
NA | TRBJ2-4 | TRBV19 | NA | CASSIDGRMVAKNIQYF | TGTGCCAGTAGTATAGACGGCAGGATGGTAGCCAAAAACATTCAGTACTTC
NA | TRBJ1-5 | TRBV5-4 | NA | CASSLGGHNQPQHF | TGTGCCAGCAGCTTAGGAGGCCACAATCAGCCCCAGCATTTT
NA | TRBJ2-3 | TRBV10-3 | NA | CAISEGRRSTDTQYF | TGTGCCATCAGTGAAGGGAGACGCAGCACAGATACGCAGTATTTT
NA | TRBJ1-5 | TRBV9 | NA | CASSATTGWNQPQHF | TGTGCCAGCAGCGCCACGACAGGTTGGAATCAGCCCCAGCATTTT
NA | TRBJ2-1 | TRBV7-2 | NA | CASSSWTKRNNEQFF | TGTGCCAGCAGCTCCTGGACTAAACGGAACAATGAGCAGTTCTTC
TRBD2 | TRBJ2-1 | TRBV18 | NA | CASSPGGGNEQFF | TGTGCCAGCTCACCAGGGGGGGGAAATGAGCAGTTCTTC
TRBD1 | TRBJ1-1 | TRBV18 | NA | CASSHPDRATEAFF | TGTGCCAGCTCACACCCCGACAGGGCCACTGAAGCTTTCTTT
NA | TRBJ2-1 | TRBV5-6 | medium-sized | CASSLGGVEQFF | TGTGCCAGCAGCTTGGGGGGAGTGGAGCAGTTCTTC
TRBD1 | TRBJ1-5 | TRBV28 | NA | CASRTGDQPQHF | TGTGCCAGCAGGACAGGGGATCAGCCCCAGCATTTT
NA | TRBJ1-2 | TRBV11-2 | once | CASSLVSGGGYGYTF | TGTGCCAGCAGCTTAGTTTCGGGGGGCGGCTATGGCTACACCTTC
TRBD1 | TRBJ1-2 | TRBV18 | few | CASSPRQGPDGYTF | TGTGCCAGCTCCCCACGACAGGGGCCCGATGGCTACACCTTC
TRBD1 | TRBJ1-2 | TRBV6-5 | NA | CASSSGQGGNTF | TGTGCCAGCAGCTCGGGACAGGGTGGGAACACCTTC
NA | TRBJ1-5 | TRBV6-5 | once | CASSYGGANSQPQHF | TGTGCCAGCAGTTACGGGGGGGCCAATAGTCAGCCCCAGCATTTT
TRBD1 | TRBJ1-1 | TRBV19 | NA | CASRPGGLLNTEAFF | TGTGCCAGTAGACCAGGGGGATTATTGAACACTGAAGCTTTCTTT
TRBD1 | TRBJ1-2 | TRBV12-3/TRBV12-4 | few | CASSTGGAYGYTF | TGTGCCAGCAGCACAGGGGGCGCCTATGGCTACACCTTC
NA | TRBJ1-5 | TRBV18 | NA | CASSRDYDNQPQHF | TGTGCCAGCTCACGCGACTACGATAATCAGCCCCAGCATTTT
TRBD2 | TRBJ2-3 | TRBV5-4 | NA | CASSLPTSRRDTQYF | TGTGCCAGCAGCTTGCCGACTAGCCGGAGGGATACGCAGTATTTT
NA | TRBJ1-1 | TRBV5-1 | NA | CASSYQGQNTEAFF | TGCGCCAGCAGCTACCAAGGACAGAACACTGAAGCTTTCTTT
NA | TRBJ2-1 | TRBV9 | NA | CASSPRDSPPVGEQFF | TGTGCCAGCAGCCCCCGAGACTCCCCCCCAGTGGGTGAGCAGTTCTTC
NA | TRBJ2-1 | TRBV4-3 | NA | CASSQDWGGQNNEQFF | TGCGCCAGCAGCCAAGATTGGGGGGGCCAAAACAATGAGCAGTTCTTC
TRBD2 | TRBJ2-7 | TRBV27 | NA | CASSFETSGWDEQYF | TGTGCCAGCAGTTTCGAGACTAGCGGGTGGGACGAGCAGTACTTC
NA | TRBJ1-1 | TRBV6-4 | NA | CASGLGRRNTEAFF | TGTGCCAGCGGCTTGGGGAGGAGGAACACTGAAGCTTTCTTT
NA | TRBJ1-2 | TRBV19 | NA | CASSHTLTFNYGYTF | TGTGCCAGTTCCCACACTCTGACTTTTAACTATGGCTACACCTTC
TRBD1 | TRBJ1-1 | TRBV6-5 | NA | CASSRTGGYTEAFF | TGTGCCAGCAGTCGGACAGGGGGGTACACTGAAGCTTTCTTT
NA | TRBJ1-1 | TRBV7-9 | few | CASSLTPTGISTEAFF | TGTGCCAGCAGCTTAACCCCAACAGGGATCAGCACTGAAGCTTTCTTT
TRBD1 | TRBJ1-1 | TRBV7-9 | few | CASSFDRAEAFF | TGTGCCAGCAGCTTTGACAGGGCGGAAGCTTTCTTT
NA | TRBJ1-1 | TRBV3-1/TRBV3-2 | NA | CASSQDRRQTTEAFF | TGTGCCAGCAGCCAAGATAGGCGACAGACCACCGAAGCTTTCTTT
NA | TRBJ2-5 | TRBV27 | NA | CASSILGSGQETQYF | TGTGCCAGCAGTATCCTAGGTAGCGGCCAAGAGACCCAGTACTTC
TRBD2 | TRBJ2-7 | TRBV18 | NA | CASSRSEGLAGTSQYF | TGTGCCAGCTCACGAAGCGAGGGACTAGCGGGTACTTCGCAGTACTTC
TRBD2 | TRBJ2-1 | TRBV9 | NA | CASSIMGGNYNEQFF | TGTGCCAGCAGCATTATGGGGGGGAATTACAATGAGCAGTTCTTC
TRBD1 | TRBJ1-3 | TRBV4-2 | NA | CASSQEKGDRGLLTAGNTIYF | TGTGCCAGCAGCCAAGAGAAGGGGGACAGGGGGCTACTAACTGCTGGAAACACCATATATTTT
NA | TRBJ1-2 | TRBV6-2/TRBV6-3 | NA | CASSYSGSNYGYTF | TGTGCCAGCAGTTACTCGGGCAGTAACTATGGCTACACCTTC
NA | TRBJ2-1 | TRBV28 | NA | CASVHATSGAGRDNEQFF | TGTGCCAGCGTTCATGCAACCTCAGGGGCGGGTAGAGACAATGAGCAGTTCTTC
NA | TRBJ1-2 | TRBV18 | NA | CASSRDINYGYTF | TGTGCCAGCTCACGGGACATAAACTATGGCTACACCTTC
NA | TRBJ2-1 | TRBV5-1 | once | CASSLTADNEQFF | TGCGCCAGCAGCTTGACAGCAGACAATGAGCAGTTCTTC